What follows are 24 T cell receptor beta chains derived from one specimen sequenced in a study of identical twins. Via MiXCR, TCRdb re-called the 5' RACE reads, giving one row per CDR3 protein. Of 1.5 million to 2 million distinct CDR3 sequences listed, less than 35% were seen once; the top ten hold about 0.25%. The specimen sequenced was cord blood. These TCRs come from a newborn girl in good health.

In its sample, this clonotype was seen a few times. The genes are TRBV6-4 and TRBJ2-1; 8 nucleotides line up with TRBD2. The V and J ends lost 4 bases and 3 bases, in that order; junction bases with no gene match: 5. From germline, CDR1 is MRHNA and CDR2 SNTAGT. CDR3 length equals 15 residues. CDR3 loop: CASSAPGLVYNEQFF. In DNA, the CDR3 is TGTGCCAGCAGTGCCCCGGGACTAGTCTACAATGAGCAGTTCTTC.

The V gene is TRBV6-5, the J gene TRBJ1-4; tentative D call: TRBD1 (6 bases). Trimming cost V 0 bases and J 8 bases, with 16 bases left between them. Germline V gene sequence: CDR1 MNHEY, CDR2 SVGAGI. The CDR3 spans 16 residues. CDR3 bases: TGTGCCAGCAGTTACTCGGCCACCGGGACATTCGAAAAACTGTTTTTT. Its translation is CASSYSATGTFEKLFF.

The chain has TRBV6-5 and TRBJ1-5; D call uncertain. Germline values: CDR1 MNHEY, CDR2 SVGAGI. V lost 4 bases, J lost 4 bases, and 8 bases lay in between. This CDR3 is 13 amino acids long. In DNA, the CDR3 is TGTGCCAGCAGTTTCCTCGTGAATCAGCCCCAGCATTTT. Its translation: CASSFLVNQPQHF.

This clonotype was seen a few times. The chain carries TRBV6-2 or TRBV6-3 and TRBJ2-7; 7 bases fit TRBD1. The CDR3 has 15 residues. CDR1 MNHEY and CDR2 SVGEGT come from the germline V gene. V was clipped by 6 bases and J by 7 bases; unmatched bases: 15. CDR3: CASRPTGVPYNEQYF. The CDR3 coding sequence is TGTGCCAGCAGACCAACAGGGGTCCCCTACAATGAGCAGTACTTC.

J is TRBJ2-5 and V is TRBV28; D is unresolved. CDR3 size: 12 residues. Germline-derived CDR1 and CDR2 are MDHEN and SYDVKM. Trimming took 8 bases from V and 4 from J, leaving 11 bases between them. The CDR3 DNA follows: TGTGCCAGCCGCGCCCGGCTAGAGACCCAGTACTTC. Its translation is CASRARLETQYF.

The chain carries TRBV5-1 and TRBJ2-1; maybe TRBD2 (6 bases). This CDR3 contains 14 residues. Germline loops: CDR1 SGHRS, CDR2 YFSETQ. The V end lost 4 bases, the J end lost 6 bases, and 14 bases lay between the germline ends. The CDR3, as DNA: TGCGCCAGCAGCGTGGGTTACGGGAGCAATGAGCAGTTCTTC. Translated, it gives CASSVGYGSNEQFF.

CDR3 residues: CASSPGHPSYEQYF. The DNA for the CDR3 is TGCGCCAGCAGCCCCGGACATCCATCCTACGAGCAGTACTTC. The chain has TRBV5-1 and TRBJ2-7; D is perhaps TRBD1 (5 bases). With 4 bases removed from V and 1 base from J, the gap between germline ends came to 12 bases. CDR1 and CDR2 from the germline V gene are SGHRS and YFSETQ. This CDR3 is 14 amino acids long.

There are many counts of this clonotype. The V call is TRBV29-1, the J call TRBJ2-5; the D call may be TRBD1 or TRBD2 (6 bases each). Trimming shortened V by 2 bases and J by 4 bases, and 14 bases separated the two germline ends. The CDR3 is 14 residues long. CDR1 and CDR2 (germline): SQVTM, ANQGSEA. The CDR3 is CSVELGGFGETQYF. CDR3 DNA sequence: TGCAGCGTTGAATTGGGGGGCTTTGGAGAGACCCAGTACTTC. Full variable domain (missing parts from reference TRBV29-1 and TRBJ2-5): SAVISQKPSRDICQRGTSLTIQCQVDSQVTMMFWYRQQPGQSLTLIATANQGSEATYESGFVIDKFPISRPNLTFSTLTVSNMSPEDSSIYLCSVELGGFGETQYFGPGTRLLVL.

The CDR3 DNA is TGTGCCAGCAGCCAAGCCCCAGCAAGTTCGTATAGCAATCAGCCCCAGCATTTT. Translating it yields CASSQAPASSYSNQPQHF. The gene calls are TRBV14 and TRBJ1-5; D gene ambiguous. The CDR3 is made up of 18 amino acids. The germline CDR1 and CDR2 sequences are SGHDN and FVKESK. Trimming took 1 base from V and 0 from J, leaving 16 bases between them.

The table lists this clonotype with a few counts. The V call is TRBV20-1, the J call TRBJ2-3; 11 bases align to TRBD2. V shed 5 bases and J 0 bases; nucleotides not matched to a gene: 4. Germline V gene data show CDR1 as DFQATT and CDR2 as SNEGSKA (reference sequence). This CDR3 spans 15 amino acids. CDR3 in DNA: TGCAGTGCTGGCAGGACTAGCGGGAGCACAGATACGCAGTATTTT. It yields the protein CSAGRTSGSTDTQYF.

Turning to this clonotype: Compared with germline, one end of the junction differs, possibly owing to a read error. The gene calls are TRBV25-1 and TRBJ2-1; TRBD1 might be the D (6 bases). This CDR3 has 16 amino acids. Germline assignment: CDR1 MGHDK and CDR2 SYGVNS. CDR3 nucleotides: TGTACCAGCAGTGAATTTTGGACAGCCCCATACAATGAGCAGTTCTTC. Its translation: CTSSEFWTAPYNEQFF.

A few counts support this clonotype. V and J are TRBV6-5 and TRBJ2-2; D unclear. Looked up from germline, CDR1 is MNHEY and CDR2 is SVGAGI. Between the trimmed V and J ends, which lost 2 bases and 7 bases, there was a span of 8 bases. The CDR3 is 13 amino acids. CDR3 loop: CASSYPAGGELFF. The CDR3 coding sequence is TGTGCCAGCAGTTACCCCGCTGGCGGGGAGCTGTTTTTT.

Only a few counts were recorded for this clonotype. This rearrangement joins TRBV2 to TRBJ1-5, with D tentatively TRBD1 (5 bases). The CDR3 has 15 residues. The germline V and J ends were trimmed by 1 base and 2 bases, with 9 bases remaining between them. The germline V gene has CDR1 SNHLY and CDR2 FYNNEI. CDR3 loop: CASSEGTPGNQPQHF. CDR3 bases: TGTGCCAGCAGTGAAGGGACACCTGGCAATCAGCCCCAGCATTTT.

Here the CDR3 DNA reads TGTGCCAGCAGCGTAGGGGTTACAGATACGCAGTATTTT. Protein product: CASSVGVTDTQYF. The V call is TRBV9, the J call TRBJ2-3; D ambiguous. CDR3 length: 13 amino acids. V was trimmed by 0 bases and J by 3 bases, leaving 5 bases between them. The germline V gene has CDR1 SGDLS and CDR2 YYNGEE.

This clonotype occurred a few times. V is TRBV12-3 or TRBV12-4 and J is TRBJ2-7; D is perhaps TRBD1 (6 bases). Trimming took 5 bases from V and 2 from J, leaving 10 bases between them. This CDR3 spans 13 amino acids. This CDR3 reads CASSRRQAYEQYF. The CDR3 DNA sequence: TGTGCCAGCAGTAGACGACAGGCCTACGAGCAGTACTTC.

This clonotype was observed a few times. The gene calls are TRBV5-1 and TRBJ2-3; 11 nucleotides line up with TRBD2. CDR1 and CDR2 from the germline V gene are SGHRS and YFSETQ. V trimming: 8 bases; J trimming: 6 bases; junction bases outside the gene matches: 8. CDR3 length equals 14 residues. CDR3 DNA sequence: TGCGCCAGTCTAGCGGGAGGCCCTCCGGATACGCAGTATTTT. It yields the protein CASLAGGPPDTQYF.

The CDR3 loop is CASSHYPRAAGLQETQYF. For the CDR3, the DNA is TGTGCCAGCAGCCACTACCCTCGGGCAGCTGGGCTTCAAGAGACCCAGTACTTC. V usage is TRBV3-1 and J usage is TRBJ2-5; D not certain. Germline V gene data show CDR1 as LGHDT and CDR2 as YNNKEL (reference sequence). This CDR3 spans 18 amino acids. Trimming pared 3 bases from V and 2 bases from J, leaving 22 bases between.

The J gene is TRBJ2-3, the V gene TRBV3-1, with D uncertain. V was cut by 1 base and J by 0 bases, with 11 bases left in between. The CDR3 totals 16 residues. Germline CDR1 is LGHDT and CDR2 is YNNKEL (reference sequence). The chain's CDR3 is CASSQVPDSSTDTQYF. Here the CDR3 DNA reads TGTGCCAGCAGCCAAGTTCCGGATTCTAGCACAGATACGCAGTATTTT.

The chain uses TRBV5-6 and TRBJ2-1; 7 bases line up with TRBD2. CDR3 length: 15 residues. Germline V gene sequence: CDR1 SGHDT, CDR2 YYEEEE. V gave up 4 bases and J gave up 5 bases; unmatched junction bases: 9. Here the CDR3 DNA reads TGTGCCAGCAGCGGGGGACTATGGGGCCACAATGAGCAGTTCTTC. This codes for CASSGGLWGHNEQFF.

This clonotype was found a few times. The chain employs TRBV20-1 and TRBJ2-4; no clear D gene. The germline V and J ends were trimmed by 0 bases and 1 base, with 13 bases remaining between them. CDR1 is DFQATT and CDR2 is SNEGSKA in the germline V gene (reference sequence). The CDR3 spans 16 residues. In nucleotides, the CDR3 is TGCAGTGCTAGAGATCCGGCGAGAGGCGCCAAAAACATTCAGTACTTC. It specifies CSARDPARGAKNIQYF.

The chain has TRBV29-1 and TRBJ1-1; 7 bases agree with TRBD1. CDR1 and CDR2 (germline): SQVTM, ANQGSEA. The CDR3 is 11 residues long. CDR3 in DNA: TGCAGTTCGCTCAGGGGGGCTGAAGCTTTCTTT. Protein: CSSLRGAEAFF.

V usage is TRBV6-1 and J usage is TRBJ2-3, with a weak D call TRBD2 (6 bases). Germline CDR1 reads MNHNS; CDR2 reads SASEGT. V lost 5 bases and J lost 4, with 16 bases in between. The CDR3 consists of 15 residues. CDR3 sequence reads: CASSLSGAGADTQYF. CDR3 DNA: TGTGCCAGCAGTCTCTCGGGAGCGGGCGCAGATACGCAGTATTTT.

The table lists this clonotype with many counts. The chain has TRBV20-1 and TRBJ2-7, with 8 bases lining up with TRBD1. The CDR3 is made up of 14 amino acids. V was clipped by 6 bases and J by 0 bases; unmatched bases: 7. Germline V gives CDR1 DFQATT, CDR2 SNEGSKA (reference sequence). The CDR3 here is CSATGQGYSYEQYF. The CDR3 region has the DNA TGCAGTGCCACCGGACAGGGCTACTCCTACGAGCAGTACTTC.

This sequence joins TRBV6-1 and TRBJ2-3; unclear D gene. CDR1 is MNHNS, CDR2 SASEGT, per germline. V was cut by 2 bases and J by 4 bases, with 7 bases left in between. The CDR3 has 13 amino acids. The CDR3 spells CASSEMGSDTQYF. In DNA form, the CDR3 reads TGTGCCAGCAGTGAAATGGGGTCAGATACGCAGTATTTT.